Listed below are T cell receptor beta chains from one sample, sequenced in a study of neurological immune-mediated disorders. TCRdb reprocessed the 5' RACE reads via MiXCR and lists one record per CDR3 protein. The sample carries 36,000 or so distinct CDR3 sequences, 9% to 12% recorded once. The sample comprised PBMCs. These receptors all come from a woman in her twenties or thirties with HTLV-1-associated myelopathy (HAM/TSP). Both conserved end residues are part of each CDR3. The D gene is left open where the match is weak. Clone size, where shown, is once, few, many, or a class for clones that have expanded.

J gene: TRBJ2-7; clone size: many; D gene: TRBD2; V gene: TRBV7-2; CDR3 protein: CASSLAGGRVVNEQYF; CDR3 DNA: TGTGCCAGCAGCTTAGCGGGGGGGAGGGTGGTGAACGAGCAGTACTTC
J gene: TRBJ1-4; clone size: many; D gene: -; V gene: TRBV5-6; CDR3 protein: CASSLVGVSRDNEKLFF; CDR3 DNA: TGTGCCAGCAGCTTGGTAGGGGTGTCGAGGGATAACGAAAAACTGTTTTTT
J gene: TRBJ1-3; clone size: many; D gene: -; V gene: TRBV2; CDR3 protein: CASRQFRENTIYF; CDR3 DNA: TGTGCCAGCCGACAGTTTCGTGAAAACACCATATATTTT
J gene: TRBJ2-1; clone size: many; D gene: TRBD2; V gene: TRBV20-1; CDR3 protein: CKVAGGHNEQFF; CDR3 DNA: TGCAAGGTAGCGGGGGGGCACAATGAGCAGTTCTTC
J gene: TRBJ2-1; clone size: many; D gene: -; V gene: TRBV7-2; CDR3 protein: CASSPGLLNNEQFF; CDR3 DNA: TGTGCCAGCAGCCCGGGACTCCTTAACAATGAGCAGTTCTTC
J gene: TRBJ1-2; clone size: many; D gene: TRBD1; V gene: TRBV12-3/TRBV12-4; CDR3 protein: CASRATGDGYTF; CDR3 DNA: TGTGCCAGCAGAGCGACAGGGGACGGCTACACCTTC
J gene: TRBJ2-3; clone size: many; D gene: TRBD2; V gene: TRBV10-3; CDR3 protein: CAIKTVERGPTDTQYF; CDR3 DNA: TGTGCCATCAAAACGGTGGAGCGGGGGCCCACAGATACGCAGTATTTT
J gene: TRBJ2-3; clone size: medium-sized; D gene: TRBD2; V gene: TRBV20-1; CDR3 protein: CSARDRRTSGARGSDTQYF; CDR3 DNA: TGCAGTGCTAGAGATCGGAGGACTAGCGGGGCCCGTGGGTCAGATACGCAGTATTTT
J gene: TRBJ2-2; clone size: many; D gene: -; V gene: TRBV7-2; CDR3 protein: CASSLVAGRSTGELFF; CDR3 DNA: TGTGCCAGCAGCTTAGTGGCGGGCAGGTCCACCGGGGAGCTGTTTTTT
J gene: TRBJ1-1; clone size: many; D gene: -; V gene: TRBV20-1; CDR3 protein: CSARDSRWEGTEAFF; CDR3 DNA: TGCAGTGCTAGAGATTCGCGCTGGGAGGGGACTGAAGCTTTCTTT
J gene: TRBJ1-1; clone size: many; D gene: -; V gene: TRBV6-5; CDR3 protein: CASSRDDGSTEAFF; CDR3 DNA: TGTGCCAGCAGTCGAGACGACGGGAGCACTGAAGCTTTCTTT
J gene: TRBJ1-4; clone size: many; D gene: TRBD1; V gene: TRBV3-1; CDR3 protein: CASSRDRGLNEKLFF; CDR3 DNA: TGTGCCAGCAGCCGCGACAGGGGACTGAATGAAAAACTGTTTTTT
J gene: TRBJ1-6; clone size: medium-sized; D gene: -; V gene: TRBV5-1; CDR3 protein: CASSLAAGDNNSPLHF; CDR3 DNA: TGCGCCAGCAGCCTCGCGGCCGGAGACAATAATTCACCCCTCCACTTT
J gene: TRBJ2-4; clone size: many; D gene: -; V gene: TRBV20-1; CDR3 protein: CSARDGDRALAKNIQYF; CDR3 DNA: TGCAGTGCTAGAGATGGGGACCGGGCGCTAGCCAAAAACATTCAGTACTTC
J gene: TRBJ2-1; clone size: many; D gene: TRBD1; V gene: TRBV5-1; CDR3 protein: CASGDREPRF; CDR3 DNA: TGCGCCAGCGGGGACAGGGAGCCTAGGTTC
J gene: TRBJ1-2; clone size: many; D gene: TRBD1; V gene: TRBV20-1; CDR3 protein: CSARAGTGRGNGYTF; CDR3 DNA: TGCAGTGCTAGAGCCGGGACAGGGCGGGGGAATGGCTACACCTTC
J gene: TRBJ1-1; clone size: many; D gene: -; V gene: TRBV5-1; CDR3 protein: CASSPGLGTNTEAFF; CDR3 DNA: TGCGCCAGCAGCCCTGGACTAGGCACGAACACTGAAGCTTTCTTT
J gene: TRBJ2-1; clone size: few; D gene: TRBD2; V gene: TRBV6-1; CDR3 protein: CASLPLRELAGGLSSYNEQFF; CDR3 DNA: TGTGCCAGCCTCCCCCTGAGGGAACTAGCGGGGGGCCTCAGCTCCTACAATGAGCAGTTCTTC
J gene: TRBJ2-1; clone size: many; D gene: -; V gene: TRBV12-3/TRBV12-4; CDR3 protein: CASSHEGFEQFF; CDR3 DNA: TGTGCCAGCAGTCATGAGGGGTTTGAGCAGTTCTTC
J gene: TRBJ1-1; clone size: many; D gene: -; V gene: TRBV20-1; CDR3 protein: CSAPILTASEAFF; CDR3 DNA: TGCAGTGCTCCCATATTGACAGCCTCTGAAGCTTTCTTT
J gene: TRBJ2-3; clone size: many; D gene: -; V gene: TRBV25-1; CDR3 protein: CASRSTDTQYF; CDR3 DNA: TGTGCCAGCCGTAGCACAGATACGCAGTATTTT
J gene: TRBJ1-2; clone size: many; D gene: -; V gene: TRBV5-1; CDR3 protein: CASSLGVGQPDGYTF; CDR3 DNA: TGCGCCAGCAGCTTGGGGGTCGGTCAACCAGATGGCTACACCTTC
J gene: TRBJ2-2; clone size: -; D gene: -; V gene: TRBV9; CDR3 protein: CASSAGWINPKNNGELFF; CDR3 DNA: TGTGCCAGCAGTGCAGGCTGGATAAACCCTAAGAACAACGGGGAGCTGTTTTTT
J gene: TRBJ1-2; clone size: -; D gene: -; V gene: TRBV6-1; CDR3 protein: CAISGPDGYTF; CDR3 DNA: TGTGCCATTAGTGGCCCAGATGGCTACACCTTC
J gene: TRBJ2-3; clone size: many; D gene: -; V gene: TRBV10-2; CDR3 protein: CASSDRLVATDTQYF; CDR3 DNA: TGCGCCAGCAGTGATCGGCTCGTCGCCACAGATACGCAGTATTTT